This T cell receptor beta chain is drawn from a study of T-cell memory formation after mild COVID-19. TCRdb re-called the 5' RACE reads with MiXCR, one entry per CDR3 protein. The table lists about 90,000 distinct CDR3 sequences, 13% of them singletons. CDR3 length equals 13 residues. The germline V gene encodes CDR1 GTSNPN and CDR2 SVGIG (reference sequence). Trimming left V 1 base short and J 3 bases short, with 10 bases between. Input material: PBMCs or a T cell subset sorted from them (not recorded which). The TCR sequence derives from an adult woman who had mild COVID-19 (a few samples of this study predate the infection). Cell type and time point are not known. This rearrangement joins TRBV30 to TRBJ2-7; no reliable D call. Here the CDR3 reads CAWSEGTGYEQYF. The CDR3 DNA follows: TGTGCCTGGAGTGAGGGAACCGGCTACGAGCAGTACTTC.